This paragraph reports one T cell receptor beta chain. Random hexamers primed reverse transcription of 0.5 to 1 ug RNA. TCRdb itself ran the immunoSEQ multiplex PCR reads through MiXCR, one entry per CDR3 protein. This table has about 180,000 distinct CDR3 sequences, around 93% appearing once. Looked up from germline, CDR1 is GTSNPN and CDR2 is SVGIG (reference sequence). There are 12 residues in the CDR3. The data were obtained in a study of CD8 T cells in Susac syndrome. The gene calls are TRBV30 and TRBJ2-4; D call uncertain. The DNA end is more similar to TRBJ2-5, so the J call may be wrong. Sequencing input: CD4+ T cells from PBMCs. This receptor was obtained from a human donor with multiple sclerosis. The CDR3 loop reads CAWSVRSETQYF. CDR3 coding DNA: TGTGCCTGGAGTGTAAGGTCGGAGACCCAGTACTTC.